This T cell receptor (beta chain) derives from a study of blood T cell repertoires in COVID-19 (dated by TCRdb to 2020 to 2022). Broadly, across the study: Collaborator samples came from the United States, Italy and Spain and covered acute and convalescent phases of COVID-19. The repertoires were released in a freely available public database meant as a resource for research on the immune response to SARS-CoV-2. Where available, HLA class I and class II types were taken from metadata supplied by the sample provider and were not determined by assay-based typing. The prospective study material was composed of cDNA or gDNA derived from T cells, B-cell-depleted T cells, or PBMCs. Deeply sampled blood TCRbeta repertoires from subjects exposed to, actively infected with, or recovered from COVID-19 were included in the dataset. The sample metadata nearly always contained a de-identified subject ID, COVID-19 status, age in years and sex. The samples were drawn from two sources: the first 160 participants of the ongoing ImmuneRACE study, and approximately 1,300 subjects contributed by 6 global collaborators. General study outcomes and caveats: The amount of clinical and demographic metadata varied by source and participant and was provided uncurated.

The germline V gene supplies CDR1 MNHEY and CDR2 SVGAGI. From the cysteine up to the phenylalanine, the CDR3 has a length of 13 residues. Of the read, only the CDR3 DNA is kept; its 39 bases are in frame from base 1. Between the V and J ends, shortened by 5 bases and 7 bases respectively, the junction contains 9 bases. TCRbeta CDR3 regions were amplified from genomic DNA using the immunoSEQ Assay, a bias-controlled multiplex PCR. In the source study's methods: Nucleated cell counts per sample were estimated from amplification of reference gene primers within the assay. To quantify the absolute abundance of each unique TCRbeta CDR3 rearrangement, sequence reads were collapsed and filtered. For each sample, productive Simpson clonality was calculated by taking the square root of Simpson's diversity index across productive rearrangements. TCRdb obtained this table from immuneACCESS and retained in-frame rearrangements with V and J assigned. These tables miss some clones; where compared with another copy, unresolved V genes account for less than half of the shortfall, and the remainder is unexplained. Clone size and the V and J calls come from that table; the DNA yielded D and trimming. The sample table holds under 45,000 clones, of which more than 80% were seen once. The top ten constitute 44% of the sample.

Whole blood was collected in K2EDTA tubes by collaborating institutions according to the institutions' own protocols. Collaborator samples were shipped for TCRbeta analysis as frozen whole blood, isolated PBMCs, or DNA extracted from either sample type. Notes on this clone: The antigen it binds to is not known. Qualities for individual bases were not recorded, and no much larger clone is one base off.

Here the chain combines TRBV6-5 and TRBJ1-6, with no confident D gene call. The source of this sequence is a man aged 55 to 70 with active or convalescent COVID-19. The specimen sequenced was peripheral blood. The CDR3 region reads CASSRGKNSPLHF. The sequenced DNA: TGTGCCAGCAGTCGCGGCAAAAATTCACCCCTCCACTTT.